The TCR beta chain under discussion was sequenced for a study of blood T cell repertoires in COVID-19. As for the study in general: In each case, the material was cDNA or gDNA derived from T cells, B-cell-depleted T cells, or PBMCs.

This clone has just a few counts. Sequencing used immunoSEQ multiplex PCR; TCRdb keeps in-frame clones, though not all of them. The sample contains tens of thousands of clones, just over 85% of which appear only once. Unmatched junction bases numbered 8, after V lost 6 bases and J lost 0 bases. Germline lookup yields CDR1 MNHEY and CDR2 SMNVEV (reference sequence). The CDR3 has 16 amino acids. Sequencing used peripheral blood. This chain joins TRBV27 and TRBJ1-5, with 7 nucleotides matching TRBD1. The receptor comes from a woman older than 75 in a cohort sampled during active or convalescent COVID-19. The CDR3 spells CASRLTGWNSNQPQHF. The CDR3 region has the DNA TGTGCCAGCAGGCTGACAGGGTGGAATAGCAATCAGCCCCAGCATTTT.